These 24 T cell receptor beta chains were all obtained from the same sample, sequenced in a study of T-cell reconstitution after alpha-beta-depleted transplantation in children. The library targeted TCRbeta and was prepared with unique molecular identifiers. TCRdb ran MiXCR on the PCR reads and lists one entry per CDR3 protein. The data contain about 200,000 distinct CDR3 sequences, 5.5% to 7% of them singletons. The input for sequencing was PBMCs, taken before TCRalphabeta/CD19-depleted stem cell transplant. The source of these receptors is a boy between 2 and 10 years old with acute lymphoblastic leukemia, due to receive a stem cell transplant.

The chain uses TRBV11-2 and TRBJ1-1; D call uncertain. The V and J ends lost 3 bases and 4 bases respectively, with 0 bases between them. The length of the CDR3 is 10 residues. Germline assignment: CDR1 SGHAT and CDR2 FQNNGV. The DNA of the CDR3 is TGTGCCAGCAGCTTCACTGAAGCTTTCTTT. Translated, it gives CASSFTEAFF. The entire variable domain, with the rest obtained from reference TRBV11-2 and TRBJ1-1, is as follows: EAGVAQSPRYKIIEKRQSVAFWCNPISGHATLYWYQQILGQGPKLLIQFQNNGVVDDSQLPKDRFSAERLKGVDSTLKIQPAKLEDSAVYLCASSFTEAFFGQGTRLTVV.

CDR3 sequence (DNA): TGTGCCAGTAAGGGGGCCACAGGGCAGTTCTTC. This gives the protein CASKGATGQFF. V is TRBV19 and J is TRBJ2-1; 7 bases align to TRBD1. CDR1 LNHDA and CDR2 SQIVND come from the germline V gene (reference sequence). CDR3 length: 11 residues. The junction had 6 bases not matched to a gene; V was cut back by 7 bases and J by 12 bases.

The table lists this clonotype with many counts. This chain connects TRBV7-8 to TRBJ1-3, with 8 bases that match TRBD1. Germline trimming cut 5 bases from V and 4 bases from J; bases unmatched to any gene: 7. There are 15 residues in the CDR3. In germline, CDR1 is SGHVS, CDR2 FQNEAQ. The CDR3 is CASSPTTGAGNTIYF. CDR3 in DNA: TGTGCCAGCAGCCCAACGACAGGGGCCGGAAACACCATATATTTT.

This clonotype was found many times. At one end, the junction sequence differs from germline, possibly due to a read error. This rearrangement joins TRBV13 to TRBJ2-1; 10 nucleotides line up with TRBD2. Germline assignment: CDR1 PRHDT and CDR2 FYEKMQ (reference sequence). The CDR3 extends over 14 amino acids. In DNA, the CDR3 is TGTGCCAGCAGCATAGGACTAGCGGACAATGAGCAGTTCTTC. Translating gives CASSIGLADNEQFF. The whole variable domain, filled in from reference TRBV13 and TRBJ2-1, reads AAGVIQSPRHLIKEKRETATLKCYPIPRHDTVYWYQQGPGQDPQFLISFYEKMQSDKGSIPDRFSAQQFSDYHSELNMSSLELGDSALYFCASSIGLADNEQFFGPGTRLTVL.

This clonotype was picked up many times. This chain connects TRBV28 to TRBJ2-5; D might be TRBD1 (6 bases). Trimming took off 8 bases at V and 0 bases at J, with 16 bases between the two ends. The CDR3 has 15 residues. Per germline, CDR1 MDHEN and CDR2 SYDVKM. CDR3 protein: CASYPPTGDQETQYF. The CDR3, as DNA: TGTGCCAGCTACCCACCGACAGGTGACCAAGAGACCCAGTACTTC.

CDR3 in amino acids: CASSTRGSAVYEQYF. The CDR3 bases are TGTGCCAGCAGCACTAGGGGGTCAGCCGTCTACGAGCAGTACTTC. The chain carries TRBV7-9 and TRBJ2-7; possible D gene TRBD1, 6 bases. The germline V gene has CDR1 SEHNR and CDR2 FQNEAQ (reference sequence). V lost 5 bases and J lost 3, with 17 bases in between. The CDR3 covers 15 residues.

This clonotype was seen ten or more times. DNA for the CDR3: TGCGCCAGCAGCCCCACGGGGAAACGGGAAAAACTGTTTTTT. Its protein product is CASSPTGKREKLFF. The chain is built from TRBV5-1 and TRBJ1-4, with unresolved D. In germline, CDR1 is SGHRS, CDR2 YFSETQ. The length of the CDR3 is 14 residues. The germline V and J ends were trimmed by 4 bases and 8 bases, with 15 bases remaining between them.

This clonotype was seen many times. This chain links TRBV15 with TRBJ2-2; TRBD1 aligns across 11 bases. The CDR3 is 14 amino acids. J gave up 6 bases and V 4 bases, and 1 base lay outside the gene matches. The germline gives CDR1 LNHNV, CDR2 YYDKDF (reference sequence). Here the CDR3 reads CATSMGQGAGELFF. The CDR3 DNA reads TGTGCCACCAGCATGGGACAGGGGGCCGGGGAGCTGTTTTTT.

This clonotype was recorded at least ten times. The chain couples TRBV4-2 to TRBJ2-3; maybe TRBD2 (5 bases). CDR3 length: 16 amino acids. Germline CDR1 and CDR2: LGHNA and YNFKEQ. Trimming cost V 0 bases and J 4 bases, with 14 bases left between them. Here the CDR3 reads CASSQEVFGVSDTQYF. CDR3 DNA sequence: TGTGCCAGCAGCCAAGAGGTTTTCGGGGTCTCAGATACGCAGTATTTT.

This clonotype was counted ten times or more. The gene calls are TRBV7-9 and TRBJ2-7, with 8 bases aligning to TRBD1. Germline lookup yields CDR1 SEHNR and CDR2 FQNEAQ (reference sequence). The CDR3 has 12 residues. The V and J ends lost 8 bases and 5 bases, in that order; junction bases with no gene match: 5. The CDR3 spells CASRDRLNEQYF. The CDR3 DNA reads as TGTGCCAGCCGGGACAGGCTAAACGAGCAGTACTTC. Complete variable domain (other parts from reference TRBV7-9 and TRBJ2-7): DTGVSQNPRHKITKRGQNVTFRCDPISEHNRLYWYRQTLGQGPEFLTYFQNEAQLEKSRLLSDRFSAERPKGSFSTLEIQRTEQGDSAMYLCASRDRLNEQYFGPGTRLTVT.

This clonotype came up many times. The V call is TRBV20-1, the J call TRBJ2-1, with D possibly TRBD2 on 5 matching bases. CDR3 length equals 15 residues. Between the trimmed V and J ends, which lost 0 bases and 4 bases, there was a span of 13 bases. Looked up from germline, CDR1 is DFQATT and CDR2 is SNEGSKA (reference sequence). For the CDR3, the DNA is TGCAGTGCTAGAGATCTGAGCGGCACTTACAATGAGCAGTTCTTC. It is translated as CSARDLSGTYNEQFF.

This clonotype was seen a few times. The V call is TRBV6-2 or TRBV6-3, the J call TRBJ2-1; D is possibly TRBD1 (8 bases). V lost 6 bases to trimming and J lost 8 bases, with 20 bases between them. The CDR3 is made up of 15 amino acids. From germline, CDR1 is MNHEY and CDR2 SVGEGT. CDR3 protein: CASSLADRAIDEQFF. Here the CDR3 DNA reads TGTGCCAGCAGCCTAGCGGACAGGGCTATCGATGAGCAGTTCTTC.

The table lists this clonotype with many counts. V and J are TRBV7-8 and TRBJ1-2; D is possibly TRBD1 (5 bases). Trimming left V 2 bases short and J 2 bases short, with 18 bases between. The CDR3 spans 17 residues. Germline CDR1 and CDR2: SGHVS and FQNEAQ. The CDR3 protein is CASSLRRALGPNYGYTF. The CDR3 DNA reads TGTGCCAGCAGCTTACGTCGTGCCCTGGGGCCAAACTATGGCTACACCTTC.

This clonotype was seen a handful of times. This rearrangement joins TRBV20-1 to TRBJ2-2; D is possibly TRBD2 (6 bases). V was pared by 1 base and J by 2 bases, with 8 bases between. The CDR3 consists of 14 residues. Per the germline V gene, CDR1 is DFQATT and CDR2 is SNEGSKA (reference sequence). CDR3 coding DNA: TGCAGTGCTAGAGGCGGACTAAACACCGGGGAGCTGTTTTTT. Translating it yields CSARGGLNTGELFF.

The sample holds many counts of this clonotype. The V call is TRBV5-4, the J call TRBJ1-1; tentative D call: TRBD1 (5 bases). CDR1 is SGHNT and CDR2 is YYREEE in the germline V gene (reference sequence). CDR3 size: 15 residues. Between the trimmed V and J ends, which lost 0 bases and 0 bases, there was a span of 9 bases. CDR3 in DNA: TGTGCCAGCAGCTTGGCCGGGGGAATGAACACTGAAGCTTTCTTT. Translated, it gives CASSLAGGMNTEAFF.

V and J are TRBV5-5 and TRBJ1-5, with 8 bases matching TRBD1. Germline CDR1 is SGHKS and CDR2 is YYEKEE (reference sequence). The J segment lost 3 bases and the V segment lost 2 bases, leaving 7 bases of the junction unmatched. The CDR3 has 16 residues. CDR3: CASSLTGTGYNQPQHF. As DNA, the CDR3 is TGTGCCAGCAGCTTAACCGGGACAGGATACAATCAGCCCCAGCATTTT.

This clonotype appeared a few times. The chain has TRBV7-2 and TRBJ2-5; 9 bases match TRBD2. CDR1 and CDR2 from the germline V gene are SGHTA and FQGNSA. This CDR3 comprises 14 residues. V gave up 3 bases and J gave up 5 bases; unmatched junction bases: 4. The CDR3 spells CASSLGTSWETQYF. The CDR3 region has the DNA TGTGCCAGCAGCTTGGGGACTAGCTGGGAGACCCAGTACTTC.

This clonotype has at least ten counts. The rearrangement uses TRBV12-3 or TRBV12-4 and TRBJ2-2; D not resolved. V was trimmed by 2 bases and J by 4 bases, leaving 11 bases between them. The CDR3 covers 15 residues. CDR3 loop: CASSLPHGATGELFF. In nucleotides, the CDR3 is TGTGCCAGCAGTTTACCCCACGGAGCCACCGGGGAGCTGTTTTTT.

This clonotype was seen only a few times. The chain couples TRBV20-1 to TRBJ2-1, with D tentatively TRBD2 (5 bases). The germline V and J ends were trimmed by 2 bases and 2 bases, with 13 bases remaining between them. Germline V gene sequence: CDR1 DFQATT, CDR2 SNEGSKA (reference sequence). The CDR3 has 15 residues. The CDR3 DNA reads TGCAGTGCTAGATGGAGGTCCGGTCCCTACAATGAGCAGTTCTTC. Amino acid sequence: CSARWRSGPYNEQFF.

At least ten counts were recorded for this clonotype. This sequence joins TRBV20-1 and TRBJ1-5, with D hard to call. The CDR3 is 13 amino acids. Germline CDR1 reads DFQATT; CDR2 reads SNEGSKA (reference sequence). Between the trimmed V and J ends, which lost 6 bases and 3 bases, there was a span of 12 bases. Here the CDR3 DNA reads TGCAGTGCGACTGAGGCCCTCAATCAGCCCCAGCATTTT. Protein: CSATEALNQPQHF.

This clonotype was detected ten times or more. The rearrangement links TRBV11-2 to TRBJ2-3; TRBD2 matches 8 bases. The CDR3 has 17 amino acids. V dropped 0 bases and J dropped 4; count of bases not matched to a gene: 9. The germline gives CDR1 SGHAT, CDR2 FQNNGV. CDR3 DNA sequence: TGTGCCAGCAGCTTAGATGGACGCGGGAGGATGGCAGATACGCAGTATTTT. Translating it yields CASSLDGRGRMADTQYF. Together with reference TRBV11-2 and TRBJ2-3, the CDR3 gives the full variable domain: EAGVAQSPRYKIIEKRQSVAFWCNPISGHATLYWYQQILGQGPKLLIQFQNNGVVDDSQLPKDRFSAERLKGVDSTLKIQPAKLEDSAVYLCASSLDGRGRMADTQYFGPGTRLTVL.

This clonotype occurred a few times. This chain connects TRBV2 to TRBJ2-1; D gene ambiguous. The length of the CDR3 is 13 residues. V gave up 1 base and J gave up 6 bases, with 7 bases separating them. CDR1 and CDR2 from the germline V gene are SNHLY and FYNNEI. This CDR3 is CASSEETINEQFF. The CDR3 DNA follows: TGTGCCAGCAGTGAAGAGACCATCAATGAGCAGTTCTTC.

This clonotype came up many times. This chain joins TRBV12-3 or TRBV12-4 and TRBJ1-3; possibly TRBD1 for D (5 bases). The V and J ends lost 0 bases and 3 bases respectively, with 9 bases between them. The CDR3 is made up of 15 amino acids. CDR3 protein: CASSLAGTLGNTIYF. For the CDR3, the DNA is TGTGCCAGCAGTTTAGCCGGGACCCTTGGAAACACCATATATTTT.

There are many counts of this clonotype. V gene TRBV7-2 combines with J gene TRBJ2-3; possibly TRBD2 for D (5 bases). Trimming stripped 1 base from V and 1 base from J, with 12 bases between. Looked up from germline, CDR1 is SGHTA and CDR2 is FQGNSA. CDR3 length equals 16 residues. CDR3 DNA sequence: TGTGCCAGCAGCTTAGTGAGTCTGGGAGGCACAGATACGCAGTATTTT. Protein product: CASSLVSLGGTDTQYF.